These 30 T cell receptor beta chains were sequenced from one sample in a study of blood T cell repertoires in COVID-19. Sequencing used immunoSEQ multiplex PCR; TCRdb keeps in-frame clones, though not all of them. The sample contains roughly 200,000 clones, 65% to 90% of which appear only once. The sample consisted of peripheral blood. Every receptor here comes from a man older than 75 with acute or convalescent COVID-19.

This clone was recorded many times. The chain links TRBV11-3 to TRBJ2-1, with 12 positions matching TRBD2. The length of the CDR3 is 15 residues. Germline CDR1 is SGHNT and CDR2 is YENEEA. J was trimmed by 12 bases and V by 3 bases; bases with no gene match: 9. CDR3 nucleotide sequence: TGTGCCAGCAGCTTGAGACTAGCGGGAGTCGTCGTGCAGTTCTTC. It yields the protein CASSLRLAGVVVQFF.

The rearrangement joins TRBV25-1 to TRBJ2-1; 12 nucleotides align to TRBD2. Germline lookup yields CDR1 MGHDK and CDR2 SYGVNS. The CDR3 is 17 amino acids. Trimming cost V 3 bases and J 2 bases; bases outside gene matches: 5. The CDR3 here is CASSDPRTSGTYNEQFF. In DNA, the CDR3 is TGTGCCAGCAGTGACCCCAGGACTAGCGGGACCTACAATGAGCAGTTCTTC.

The chain joins TRBV3-1 (or the pseudogene TRBV3-2) to TRBJ1-2, with D possibly matching TRBD1 (6 bases). CDR3 length: 16 residues. Germline loops: CDR1 LGHDT, CDR2 YNNKEL (reference sequence). The V end was cut by 4 bases, the J end by 2 bases, with 17 bases between. The CDR3 loop is CASSLRLRGPNYGYTF. The DNA of the CDR3 is TGTGCCAGCAGCCTGAGATTGCGGGGGCCGAACTATGGCTACACCTTC.

This sequence joins TRBV28 and TRBJ2-2; no clear D gene. CDR1 MDHEN and CDR2 SYDVKM come from the germline V gene. The V end lost 6 bases, the J end lost 1 base, and 3 bases lay between the germline ends. The CDR3 length is 12 residues. CDR3 loop: CASSRNTGELFF. The CDR3, as DNA: TGTGCCAGCAGCAGGAACACCGGGGAGCTGTTTTTT.

The chain has TRBV4-3 and TRBJ1-2; 7 nucleotides line up with TRBD1. V lost 3 bases to trimming and J lost 4 bases; unmatched junction nucleotides: 5. CDR3 size: 14 residues. Germline-derived CDR1 and CDR2 are LGHNA and YSLEER. The chain's CDR3 is CASSHLQGGYGYTF. CDR3 nucleotide sequence: TGCGCCAGCAGCCACCTTCAGGGGGGCTATGGCTACACCTTC.

This rearrangement joins TRBV10-3 to TRBJ2-3, with a tentative D call TRBD2 (5 bases). The CDR3 is 15 amino acids. The ends were cut back, 6 bases at V and 4 bases at J, with 17 bases in the middle. Germline lookup yields CDR1 ENHRY and CDR2 SYGVKD. CDR3 coding DNA: TGTGCCATCAGAGCCGGGATCTCAAGCCCAGATACGCAGTATTTT. It codes for CAIRAGISSPDTQYF.

As to this clone: At one of its ends the junction is not consistent with the germline gene, which may arise from a read error. V gene TRBV7-6 combines with J gene TRBJ1-1; D call uncertain. The CDR3 spans 13 residues. The germline V gene has CDR1 SGHVS and CDR2 FNYEAQ. CDR3 loop: CASSSISGLQRYF. CDR3 bases: TGTGCCAGCAGCTCAATTAGTGGACTTCAGCGGTACTTT.

The V call is TRBV25-1, the J call TRBJ1-2; 8 nucleotides line up with TRBD1. The CDR3 sequence is 15 residues long. Germline trimming cut 0 bases from V and 6 bases from J; bases unmatched to any gene: 6. The V gene's germline CDR1 is MGHDK and CDR2 SYGVNS. CDR3: CASSEYTDREHGYTF. CDR3 nucleotides: TGTGCCAGCAGTGAATATACGGACAGGGAACATGGCTACACCTTC.

The genes are TRBV7-2 and TRBJ1-4, with a possible D match to TRBD1 (6 bases). Germline V gene lookup returns CDR1 SGHTA and CDR2 FQGNSA. The length of the CDR3 is 16 residues. The germline V and J ends were trimmed by 5 bases and 3 bases, with 16 bases remaining between them. The CDR3 loop is CASSGRTGSSNEKLFF. Written as DNA, the CDR3 is TGTGCCAGCAGCGGCCGTACAGGGTCGTCTAATGAAAAACTGTTTTTT.

This chain links TRBV6-5 with TRBJ1-6; 7 bases fit TRBD1. This CDR3 has 15 residues. Germline V gives CDR1 MNHEY, CDR2 SVGAGI. As DNA, the CDR3 is TGTGCGCTAAGAGGGGGCGACCCATATAATTCACCCCTCCACTTT. It encodes CALRGGDPYNSPLHF.

This sequence joins TRBV3-1 (or the pseudogene TRBV3-2) and TRBJ1-4; TRBD1 is a possible D gene (6 bases). The CDR3 is 15 amino acids. Germline CDR1 LGHDT, CDR2 YNNKEL (reference sequence). Trimming removed 4 bases from V and 13 bases from J, with 22 bases in between. The CDR3 DNA is TGTGCCAGCAGCCGAAACAGGGACGGCTGGGGAAGACTGTTTTTT. Its translation: CASSRNRDGWGRLFF.

The rearrangement links TRBV5-1 to TRBJ2-7; TRBD1 matches at 11 bases. Trimming cost V 3 bases and J 3 bases; bases outside gene matches: 2. The CDR3 length is 14 residues. Germline V gene lookup returns CDR1 SGHRS and CDR2 YFSETQ. The CDR3 reads CASSSGTGGYEQYV. CDR3 DNA: TGCGCCAGCAGCTCCGGGACAGGGGGCTACGAGCAGTACGTC.

With respect to this clone: Additional DNA sequences in this sample encode the identical CDR3. The V call is TRBV4-2, the J call TRBJ2-3; 12 positions match TRBD1. V shed 4 bases, J shed 5 bases, and the junction held 10 bases outside the gene matches. Germline V gene data show CDR1 as LGHNA and CDR2 as YNFKEQ. The CDR3 is made up of 17 amino acids. For the CDR3, the DNA is TGTGCCAGCAGCCGCCAACCGGGACAGGGGGCGGGAGATACGCAGTATTTT. It is translated as CASSRQPGQGAGDTQYF.

The chain has TRBV10-3 and TRBJ1-3; D uncertain. V was cut by 10 bases and J by 0 bases, with 13 bases left in between. Germline CDR1 and CDR2: ENHRY and SYGVKD. The CDR3 is 14 residues long. As DNA, the CDR3 is TGTGCCACCAAAGAGTGGAGCTCTGGAAACACCATATATTTT. Amino acids: CATKEWSSGNTIYF.

V is TRBV7-2 and J is TRBJ2-6; D unresolved. The germline V gene encodes CDR1 SGHTA and CDR2 FQGNSA. The CDR3 length is 17 residues. V lost 3 bases and J 0 bases, leaving 12 bases between the germline ends. CDR3 region: CASSFARLSSGANVLTF. The CDR3 nucleotides read TGTGCCAGCAGCTTTGCCAGGCTGAGCTCTGGGGCCAACGTCCTGACTTTC.

The chain uses TRBV7-9 and TRBJ2-1; TRBD2 matches at 7 bases. The V and J ends lost 6 bases and 7 bases, in that order; junction bases with no gene match: 9. CDR1 is SEHNR, CDR2 FQNEAQ, per germline (reference sequence). This CDR3 has 14 amino acids. CDR3 nucleotides: TGTGCCAGCAGAGAAGGGCTAGCGGTGAATGAGCAGTTCTTC. Its translation is CASREGLAVNEQFF.

The rearrangement links TRBV5-5 to TRBJ2-7; possible D gene TRBD1, 6 bases. V shed 0 bases and J shed 2 bases, with 15 bases lying between them. Germline CDR1 reads SGHKS; CDR2 reads YYEKEE (reference sequence). The CDR3 covers 16 residues. The CDR3 reads CASSLAPGGGPYEQYF. CDR3 coding DNA: TGTGCCAGCAGCTTGGCACCTGGGGGCGGCCCCTACGAGCAGTACTTC.

The genes are TRBV5-4 and TRBJ2-1; TRBD2 matches at 7 bases. Germline V CDR1 and CDR2: SGHNT, YYREEE (reference sequence). The CDR3 contains 15 residues. Trimming cost V 6 bases and J 5 bases; bases outside gene matches: 11. CDR3 amino acids: CASTPREGSHNEQFF. CDR3 bases: TGTGCCAGCACCCCGAGGGAGGGCAGCCACAATGAGCAGTTCTTC.

This clone was counted between two and nine times. The genes are TRBV19 and TRBJ2-1, with D hard to call. Germline CDR1 reads LNHDA; CDR2 reads SQIVND (reference sequence). V was pared by 4 bases and J by 7 bases, with 8 bases between. CDR3 length equals 12 residues. CDR3 nucleotide sequence: TGTGCCAGTAGTAGGCAGACTAATGAGCAGTTCTTC. Its translation: CASSRQTNEQFF.

The chain carries TRBV7-2 and TRBJ2-1; the match to TRBD2 covers 8 bases. There are 16 residues in the CDR3. The trim removed 3 bases at V and 2 bases at J, leaving 6 bases unmatched. Germline V CDR1 and CDR2: SGHTA, FQGNSA. The chain's CDR3 is CASSFFPGGTYNEQFF. For the CDR3, the DNA is TGTGCCAGCAGCTTTTTTCCGGGAGGGACCTACAATGAGCAGTTCTTC. Looking up the rest from reference TRBV7-2 and TRBJ2-1 gives the full variable domain: GAGVSQSPSNKVTEKGKDVELRCDPISGHTALYWYRQSLGQGLEFLIYFQGNSAPDKSGLPSDRFSAERTGGSVSTLTIQRTQQEDSAVYLCASSFFPGGTYNEQFFGPGTRLTVL.

This chain links TRBV7-3 with TRBJ2-6; the D is unclear. Per germline, CDR1 SGHTA and CDR2 FQGTGA. Trimming removed 3 bases at V and 0 bases at J, with 6 bases between. This CDR3 region has 15 residues. The CDR3 is CASSFGSSGANVLTF. In DNA form, the CDR3 reads TGTGCCAGCAGCTTTGGCAGCTCTGGGGCCAACGTCCTGACTTTC. The whole variable domain, remainder taken from reference TRBV7-3 and TRBJ2-6, is GAGVSQTPSNKVTEKGKYVELRCDPISGHTALYWYRQSLGQGPEFLIYFQGTGAADDSGLPNDRFFAVRPEGSVSTLKIQRTERGDSAVYLCASSFGSSGANVLTFGAGSRLTVL.

The rearrangement uses TRBV30 and TRBJ2-1; 7 bases line up with TRBD2. J was trimmed by 0 bases and V by 2 bases; bases with no gene match: 1. This CDR3 has 14 amino acids. Germline V lookup: CDR1 GTSNPN, CDR2 SVGIG (reference sequence). The CDR3 sequence: CAWSWGGSYNEQFF. The CDR3 DNA follows: TGTGCCTGGAGTTGGGGGGGCTCCTACAATGAGCAGTTCTTC.

The gene calls are TRBV6-6 and TRBJ2-2, with 8 bases identical to TRBD1. V gave up 5 bases and J gave up 4 bases; unmatched junction bases: 3. The CDR3 runs 14 residues. Per germline, CDR1 MNHNY and CDR2 SVGAGI (reference sequence). The CDR3: CASSRQGSTGELFF. As DNA, the CDR3 is TGTGCCAGCAGTAGACAGGGGAGCACCGGGGAGCTGTTTTTT.

The chain recombines TRBV10-3 with TRBJ2-5, with 8 bases lining up with TRBD1. CDR1 and CDR2 (germline): ENHRY, SYGVKD. The CDR3 spans 14 residues. Trimming took 6 bases from V and 2 from J; bases not matched to a gene: 5. In nucleotides, the CDR3 is TGTGCCATCAGGACAGGGGAAATGCAAGAGACCCAGTACTTC. It is translated as CAIRTGEMQETQYF.

The rearrangement links TRBV11-3 to TRBJ2-5, with 12 bases that match TRBD2. This CDR3 is 18 amino acids long. Germline V gene sequence: CDR1 SGHNT, CDR2 YENEEA. Trimming cost V 1 base and J 3 bases; bases outside gene matches: 9. The CDR3, as DNA: TGTGCCAGCAGCTTAGGGCTGACTAGCGGGAGTCTCGAAGAGACCCAGTACTTC. Its protein is CASSLGLTSGSLEETQYF.

A single count supports this clone. The V call is TRBV6-1, the J call TRBJ2-1, with 12 bases aligning to TRBD2. CDR1 and CDR2 (germline): MNHNS, SASEGT. This CDR3 region has 19 residues. The junction had 17 bases not matched to a gene; V was cut back by 4 bases and J by 7 bases. The CDR3 DNA reads TGTGCCAGCAGTGTACGGGGGGGTTTTGCTAGCGGGAGGGCGAATGAGCAGTTCTTC. Protein sequence: CASSVRGGFASGRANEQFF.

This chain joins TRBV30 and TRBJ1-5, with D tentatively TRBD1 (5 bases). CDR3 size: 15 residues. CDR1 is GTSNPN, CDR2 SVGIG, per germline (reference sequence). Trimming took 0 bases from V and 3 from J, leaving 12 bases between them. This chain's CDR3 is CAWSVSGRANQPQHF. The CDR3, as DNA: TGTGCCTGGAGTGTAAGTGGCAGGGCCAATCAGCCCCAGCATTTT.

The rearrangement links TRBV5-1 to TRBJ1-1; perhaps TRBD1 as D (5 bases). The CDR3 is 12 residues long. CDR1 SGHRS and CDR2 YFSETQ come from the germline V gene. The V gene lost 5 bases and the J gene lost 1 base, with 6 bases spanning the gap. The CDR3 nucleotides are TGCGCCAGCAGGGACACGAACACTGAAGCTTTCTTT. The encoded protein is CASRDTNTEAFF.

The V and J genes are TRBV28 and TRBJ1-3; D gene unclear. The germline V gene encodes CDR1 MDHEN and CDR2 SYDVKM. V was shortened by 7 bases and J by 2 bases, with 12 bases between the two germline ends. The CDR3 covers 14 residues. CDR3 in amino acids: CASTPGGAGNTIYF. CDR3 coding DNA: TGTGCCAGCACCCCGGGAGGCGCTGGAAACACCATATATTTT.

V usage is TRBV6-6 and J usage is TRBJ2-2; 14 positions agree with TRBD2. V was pared by 7 bases and J by 4 bases, with 2 bases of the junction left unmatched. This CDR3 has 15 residues. The germline V gene encodes CDR1 MNHNY and CDR2 SVGAGI (reference sequence). CDR3 DNA sequence: TGTGCCAGCAAGACTAGCGGGAGGGGCACCGGGGAGCTGTTTTTT. It encodes CASKTSGRGTGELFF.